This TCR beta chain comes out of a study of vaccination effects on CD4 cells after COVID-19. The CDR3 runs to 15 residues. In germline, CDR1 is MNHEY, CDR2 SVGEGT. Trimming took 2 bases from V and 3 from J; bases not matched to a gene: 6. Turning to this clone: Its antigen is unknown.

Using viral peptide pools, the ViraFEST assay grew out antigen-specific CD4+ T cells prior to sequencing. CD4+ T cells were isolated after about eleven days of culture. The participants, recipients of two vaccine doses, got either BNT162b2 or mRNA-1273. Study observations and caveats: Only 1 of 255 vaccine-induced clones from healthy vaccinees cross-reacted with common cold coronaviruses. Clones of infection and vaccine origin contracted markedly late after vaccination.

This table comes from immunoSEQ multiplex PCR, and its TCRdb copy is limited to in-frame clones, with some not included. The sample yields nearly 30,000 clones, 75% to 90% seen once. This material consisted of CD4+ T cells from PBMCs cultured with SARS-CoV-2 spike peptides, taken after COVID-19 vaccination. The rearrangement joins TRBV6-2 or TRBV6-3 to TRBJ1-2, with 7 nucleotides matching TRBD1. The sequence was collected from a human donor who received a COVID-19 vaccine. Some clones in this sample may be carry-over from other donors' samples. CDR3 sequence: CASSYRGQTDYGYTF. The CDR3 coding sequence is TGTGCCAGCAGTTACAGGGGGCAGACGGACTATGGCTACACCTTC.